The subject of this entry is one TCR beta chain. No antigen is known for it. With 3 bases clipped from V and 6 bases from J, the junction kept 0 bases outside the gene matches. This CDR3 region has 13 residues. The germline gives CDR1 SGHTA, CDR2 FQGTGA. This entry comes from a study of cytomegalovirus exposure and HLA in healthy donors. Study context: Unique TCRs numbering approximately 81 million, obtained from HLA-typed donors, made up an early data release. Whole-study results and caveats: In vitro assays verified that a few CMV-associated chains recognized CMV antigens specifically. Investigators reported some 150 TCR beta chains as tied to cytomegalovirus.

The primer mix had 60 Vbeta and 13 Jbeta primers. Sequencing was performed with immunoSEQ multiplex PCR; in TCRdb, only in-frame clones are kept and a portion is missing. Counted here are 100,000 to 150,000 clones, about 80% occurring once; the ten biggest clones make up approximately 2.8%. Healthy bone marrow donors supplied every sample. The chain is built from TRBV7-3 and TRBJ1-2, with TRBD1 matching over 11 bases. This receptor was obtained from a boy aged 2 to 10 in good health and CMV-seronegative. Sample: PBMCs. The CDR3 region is CASSLGQGDGYTF. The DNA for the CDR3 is TGTGCCAGCAGCTTGGGACAGGGGGATGGCTACACCTTC.